Each of the 21 T cell receptor beta chains below was sequenced from the same sample in a study of blood T cell repertoires in COVID-19 (dated by TCRdb to 2020 to 2021). Libraries were prepared through the immunoSEQ multiplex PCR assay. TCRdb holds this immuneACCESS table with in-frame rearrangements only. Some clones are missing; in checked studies, unresolved V genes explain under half, and the rest has no known cause. In this sample the table shows fewer than 200,000 clones, 85% of which occur a single time. The ten largest make up approximately 3.3% of the sample. Sequenced input: peripheral blood. Receptors were obtained from a human donor with acute or convalescent COVID-19. The donor label of this sample is uncertain.

V is TRBV19 and J is TRBJ1-2, with 9 bases that match TRBD1. The V gene's germline CDR1 is LNHDA and CDR2 SQIVND (reference sequence). The CDR3 consists of 19 residues. V shed 5 bases, J shed 2 bases, and the junction held 18 bases outside the gene matches. The chain's CDR3 is CASSPFIGRDRVENYGYTF. CDR3 DNA: TGTGCCAGTAGTCCTTTTATTGGCCGGGACAGGGTGGAAAACTATGGCTACACCTTC.

Of note for this clone: An end of the junction does not agree with germline; a read error may underlie this. V is TRBV7-9 and J is TRBJ1-4; no reliable D call. CDR3 length: 14 amino acids. In germline, CDR1 is SEHNR, CDR2 FQNEAQ (reference sequence). This CDR3 is CASGFVATNEKLFF. CDR3 sequence (DNA): TGTGCCAGCGGCTTTGTAGCAACTAATGAAAAACTGTTTTTT.

CDR3 sequence reads: CASSLVNEQYF. CDR3 DNA: TGTGCCAGCAGCTTAGTAAACGAGCAGTACTTC. V is TRBV7-2 and J is TRBJ2-7; D is unresolved. With 1 base removed from V and 5 bases from J, the gap between germline ends came to 3 bases. CDR1 is SGHTA, CDR2 FQGNSA, per germline. This CDR3 has 11 amino acids. Complete variable domain (other parts from reference TRBV7-2 and TRBJ2-7): GAGVSQSPSNKVTEKGKDVELRCDPISGHTALYWYRQSLGQGLEFLIYFQGNSAPDKSGLPSDRFSAERTGGSVSTLTIQRTQQEDSAVYLCASSLVNEQYFGPGTRLTVT.

The chain uses TRBV10-2 and TRBJ1-3, with TRBD1 matching 8 bases. The V gene's germline CDR1 is WSHSY and CDR2 SAAADI. The CDR3 loop spans 14 amino acids. V lost 6 bases to trimming and J lost 3 bases; unmatched junction nucleotides: 4. CDR3 sequence (DNA): TGCGCCAGCAGCAGGGGGCTAGATGGAAACACCATATATTTT. This translates into CASSRGLDGNTIYF.

The chain recombines TRBV19 with TRBJ1-2; 8 bases agree with TRBD1. V gave up 3 bases and J gave up 4 bases; unmatched junction bases: 10. This CDR3 spans 16 amino acids. Germline V gives CDR1 LNHDA, CDR2 SQIVND (reference sequence). This CDR3 reads CASSIGTGGVIYGYTF. In DNA, the CDR3 is TGTGCCAGTAGTATCGGTACAGGGGGAGTTATCTATGGCTACACCTTC.

The gene calls are TRBV19 and TRBJ2-5; maybe TRBD1 (6 bases). V lost 10 bases, J lost 0 bases, and 15 bases lay in between. Germline V lookup: CDR1 LNHDA, CDR2 SQIVND (reference sequence). The CDR3 length is 14 residues. The CDR3 nucleotides are TGTGCCACTTCGGTGGGGGCATACCAAGAGACCCAGTACTTC. It is translated as CATSVGAYQETQYF.

The chain is built from TRBV4-2 and TRBJ2-5, with 13 bases aligning to TRBD2. From germline, CDR1 is LGHNA and CDR2 YNFKEQ. J gave up 6 bases and V 2 bases, and 6 bases lay outside the gene matches. The CDR3 length is 16 residues. The CDR3 DNA reads TGTGCCAGCAGCCAACGTCGACTAGCGGGGGGACAGACCCAGTACTTC. It codes for CASSQRRLAGGQTQYF.

The rearrangement joins TRBV7-9 to TRBJ1-1, with 9 bases fitting TRBD1. Germline loops: CDR1 SEHNR, CDR2 FQNEAQ (reference sequence). This CDR3 has 15 residues. Trimming cost V 7 bases and J 1 base; bases outside gene matches: 7. The CDR3 sequence: CASTAVGQGNTEAFF. The DNA for the CDR3 is TGTGCCAGCACTGCAGTGGGACAGGGGAACACTGAAGCTTTCTTT.

The chain couples TRBV5-1 to TRBJ2-7, with D tentatively TRBD1 (6 bases). Germline V gene data show CDR1 as SGHRS and CDR2 as YFSETQ. Trimming cost V 0 bases and J 2 bases, with 18 bases left between them. CDR3 length: 17 residues. The CDR3 is CASSLATGYSMAYEQYF. DNA of the CDR3: TGCGCCAGCAGCTTGGCCACAGGGTACAGCATGGCCTACGAGCAGTACTTC.

J is TRBJ1-6 and V is TRBV20-1; D possibly corresponds to TRBD1 (6 bases). CDR1 and CDR2 (germline): DFQATT, SNEGSKA (reference sequence). The CDR3 sequence is 13 residues long. V was pared by 3 bases and J by 14 bases, with 17 bases between. The CDR3 coding sequence is TGCAGTGCTAGTTTACCAGGGGCTTTGTCCCTCCACTTT. Amino acids: CSASLPGALSLHF.

V usage is TRBV19 and J usage is TRBJ1-6, with D unresolved. The CDR3 is 15 residues long. Trimming stripped 5 bases from V and 12 bases from J, with 20 bases between. CDR1 and CDR2 from the germline V gene are LNHDA and SQIVND (reference sequence). The CDR3: CASSDRVQAIQPLHF. CDR3 nucleotide sequence: TGTGCCAGTAGTGATCGTGTGCAGGCCATCCAACCCCTCCACTTT.

The chain links TRBV29-1 to TRBJ1-2, with TRBD1 identical over 11 bases. There are 13 residues in the CDR3. V dropped 6 bases and J dropped 8; count of bases not matched to a gene: 8. Germline assignment: CDR1 SQVTM and CDR2 ANQGSEA. The CDR3 reads CSVSTGTGGGYTF. CDR3 coding DNA: TGCAGCGTGTCTACCGGGACAGGGGGAGGCTACACCTTC.

The chain links TRBV18 to TRBJ2-7; D is uncertain. Per germline, CDR1 KGHSH and CDR2 LQKENI. CDR3 size: 13 residues. Between the trimmed V and J ends, which lost 3 bases and 3 bases, there was a span of 9 bases. CDR3 sequence (DNA): TGTGCCAGCTCACCCGACTTAAACTACGAGCAGTACTTC. Protein sequence: CASSPDLNYEQYF. The variable domain in full, with the rest retrieved from reference TRBV18 and TRBJ2-7, is NAGVMQNPRHLVRRRGQEARLRCSPMKGHSHVYWYRQLPEEGLKFMVYLQKENIIDESGMPKERFSAEFPKEGPSILRIQQVVRGDSAAYFCASSPDLNYEQYFGPGTRLTVT.

V is TRBV6-6 and J is TRBJ1-5; 9 bases fit TRBD1. The J segment lost 2 bases and the V segment lost 7 bases, leaving 6 bases of the junction unmatched. This CDR3 is 15 amino acids long. Germline lookup yields CDR1 MNHNY and CDR2 SVGAGI (reference sequence). For the CDR3, the DNA is TGTGCCAGCATCAAACAGGGGGCAGGCAATCAGCCCCAGCATTTT. It codes for CASIKQGAGNQPQHF.

By proportion, this clone is medium-sized (0.01 to 0.1%). DNA for the CDR3: TGTGCCAGCAGCTTCGAACAGACAGTAAGAGGAAACACCATATATTTT. Encoded protein: CASSFEQTVRGNTIYF. J is TRBJ1-3 and V is TRBV7-9, with D tentatively TRBD1 (5 bases). The V gene's germline CDR1 is SEHNR and CDR2 FQNEAQ (reference sequence). The CDR3 contains 16 residues. Between the trimmed V and J ends, which lost 3 bases and 4 bases, there was a span of 16 bases.

The gene calls are TRBV11-3 and TRBJ2-1, with D uncertain. There are 12 residues in the CDR3. Trimming cost V 5 bases and J 4 bases, with 6 bases left between them. Germline CDR1 is SGHNT and CDR2 is YENEEA. CDR3 in DNA: TGTGCCAGCAGCCGTCAGTACAATGAGCAGTTCTTC. Translating gives CASSRQYNEQFF. Together with reference TRBV11-3 and TRBJ2-1, the CDR3 gives the full variable domain: EAGVVQSPRYKIIEKKQPVAFWCNPISGHNTLYWYLQNLGQGPELLIRYENEEAVDDSQLPKDRFSAERLKGVDSTLKIQPAELGDSAVYLCASSRQYNEQFFGPGTRLTVL.

The rearrangement links TRBV3-1 (or the pseudogene TRBV3-2) to TRBJ1-5; no clear D. CDR3 length: 15 amino acids. The germline V gene has CDR1 LGHDT and CDR2 YNNKEL (reference sequence). V lost 1 base and J 7 bases, leaving 14 bases between the germline ends. Here the CDR3 DNA reads TGTGCCAGCAGCCAAGGCCCCAATAGTGTACAGCCCCAGCATTTT. This encodes CASSQGPNSVQPQHF.

The V call is TRBV4-2, the J call TRBJ2-3; D remains unclear. The CDR3 has 14 residues. Trimming removed 1 base from V and 0 bases from J, with 5 bases in between. From germline, CDR1 is LGHNA and CDR2 YNFKEQ. The CDR3 sequence is CASSQGTSTDTQYF. Written as DNA, the CDR3 is TGTGCCAGCAGCCAAGGCACTAGCACAGATACGCAGTATTTT.

This chain joins TRBV2 and TRBJ1-2, with 8 nucleotides matching TRBD1. CDR1 is SNHLY, CDR2 FYNNEI, per germline. This CDR3 has 14 residues. Trimming removed 8 bases from V and 2 bases from J; junction bases left unmatched: 7. This chain's CDR3 is CASSGQGVNYGYTF. In DNA, the CDR3 is TGTGCCAGCTCAGGACAGGGAGTAAACTATGGCTACACCTTC.

This chain joins TRBV5-1 and TRBJ2-2, with D possibly matching TRBD1 (5 bases). Germline-derived CDR1 and CDR2 are SGHRS and YFSETQ. Trimming took off 6 bases at V and 7 bases at J, with 10 bases between the two ends. The CDR3 has 12 residues. CDR3 sequence reads: CASTPRGGELFF. CDR3 DNA: TGCGCCAGCACCCCTAGGGGCGGGGAGCTGTTTTTT.

The rearrangement uses TRBV28 and TRBJ1-1; tentatively, D is TRBD1 (6 bases). The CDR3 loop spans 16 amino acids. V was clipped by 4 bases and J by 5 bases, with 20 bases between them. CDR1 and CDR2 from the germline V gene are MDHEN and SYDVKM. In nucleotides, the CDR3 is TGTGCCAGCAGTTCCTGGACAGCCTCGAGGGGGACTGAAGCTTTCTTT. It is translated as CASSSWTASRGTEAFF.